This T cell receptor (beta chain) originates from a study of cytomegalovirus exposure and HLA in healthy donors. Use of 60 Vbeta and 13 Jbeta primers characterized the PCR. Libraries were prepared by immunoSEQ multiplex PCR; TCRdb keeps only in-frame clonotypes and omits some of them. This table holds more than 95,000 clones, roughly three quarters found once. Germline V lookup: CDR1 LGHNA, CDR2 YSLEER. This CDR3 comprises 13 residues. V lost 8 bases and J lost 3; bases outside the gene matches: 5. The sequence came from a woman aged 25 to 39 in good health and CMV-seronegative. Sequenced sample: PBMCs. The gene calls are TRBV4-3 and TRBJ1-1; TRBD1 matches 8 bases. CDR3 amino acids: CASHGQGDTEAFF. CDR3 coding DNA: TGCGCCAGCCACGGACAGGGCGACACTGAAGCTTTCTTT.